These 22 T cell receptor beta chains originate from one sample sequenced in a study of OX40 agonist ivuxolimab in advanced cancers. Receptor libraries were prepared by the immunoSEQ multiplex PCR assay. TCRdb holds this immuneACCESS table with in-frame rearrangements only. Some clones are missing; in checked studies, unresolved V genes explain under half, and the rest has no known cause. This sample gives 70,000 or so clones in total; around nine tenths of them show up just once. 6% to 8.5% of the sample comes from the top ten. The material was CD4+ or CD8+ T cells sorted from blood, obtained in a trial of the OX40 agonist ivuxolimab. Receptors originate from an adult with an advanced solid tumor such as melanoma, head and neck, liver or kidney cancer.

The chain recombines TRBV11-2 with TRBJ2-7, with a tentative D call TRBD1 (6 bases). There are 15 residues in the CDR3. V gave up 5 bases and J gave up 0 bases, with 14 bases separating them. Germline V lookup: CDR1 SGHAT, CDR2 FQNNGV. CDR3 bases: TGTGCCAGCAGCCACTGGGACACCCGCTCCTACGAGCAGTACTTC. It yields the protein CASSHWDTRSYEQYF.

The V call is TRBV5-6, the J call TRBJ2-1; D could derive from TRBD1 or TRBD2 (5 bases each). V lost 3 bases, J lost 3 bases, and 10 bases lay in between. Germline-derived CDR1 and CDR2 are SGHDT and YYEEEE. The CDR3 runs to 14 residues. CDR3 sequence (DNA): TGTGCCAGCAGCTCGGGACGGTACTACAATGAGCAGTTCTTC. Its protein is CASSSGRYYNEQFF.

This chain joins TRBV5-8 and TRBJ1-3, with D unresolved. The CDR3 is 14 residues long. CDR1 is SGHTS and CDR2 is YDEGEE in the germline V gene. Trimming left V 5 bases short and J 5 bases short, with 14 bases between. The CDR3 DNA reads TGTGCCAGCAGTTCTATGAGGGAGCGAAACACCATATATTTT. Encoded protein: CASSSMRERNTIYF.

CDR3 nucleotides: TGTGCCAGCAGTCGCGGGACAGGGGGCGCGTATCCAGGAAACACCATATATTTT. This encodes CASSRGTGGAYPGNTIYF. The chain recombines TRBV9 with TRBJ1-3; the match to TRBD1 covers 12 bases. Germline-derived CDR1 and CDR2 are SGDLS and YYNGEE. The V segment lost 5 bases and the J segment 4 bases; nucleotides outside the gene matches: 13. CDR3 length: 18 amino acids.

This rearrangement joins TRBV7-3 to TRBJ1-6; TRBD1 is a possible D gene (6 bases). This CDR3 spans 16 amino acids. CDR1 is SGHTA and CDR2 is FQGTGA in the germline V gene. Between the trimmed V and J ends, which lost 6 bases and 5 bases, there was a span of 17 bases. In DNA form, the CDR3 reads TGTGCCAGCAGTATCGCTGAGGGACACAATAATTCACCCCTCCACTTT. Protein product: CASSIAEGHNNSPLHF. Looking up the rest from reference TRBV7-3 and TRBJ1-6 gives the full variable domain: GAGVSQTPSNKVTEKGKYVELRCDPISGHTALYWYRQSLGQGPEFLIYFQGTGAADDSGLPNDRFFAVRPEGSVSTLKIQRTERGDSAVYLCASSIAEGHNNSPLHFGNGTRLTVT.

The chain is built from TRBV11-2 and TRBJ2-7; D might be TRBD1 (5 bases). With 4 bases removed from V and 6 bases from J, the gap between germline ends came to 16 bases. The CDR3 contains 14 residues. Germline V gene data show CDR1 as SGHAT and CDR2 as FQNNGV. DNA for the CDR3: TGTGCCAGCAGCTCGACGGTAGGGGCCGTCGAGCAGTACTTC. It specifies CASSSTVGAVEQYF.

This sequence joins TRBV7-6 and TRBJ2-6; 7 bases map to TRBD1. Per germline, CDR1 SGHVS and CDR2 FNYEAQ. With 1 base clipped from V and 0 bases from J, the junction kept 3 bases outside the gene matches. This CDR3 contains 17 residues. CDR3 DNA: TGTGCCAGCAGCTTAGGTACAGGGGACTCTGGGGCCAACGTCCTGACTTTC. The encoded protein is CASSLGTGDSGANVLTF.

This chain links TRBV5-6 with TRBJ2-5; D not certain. The CDR3 is 12 amino acids. V was trimmed by 0 bases and J by 10 bases, leaving 10 bases between them. Germline CDR1 and CDR2: SGHDT and YYEEEE. The CDR3, as DNA: TGTGCCAGCAGCTTGGACACCGCCGACCAGTACTTC. Amino acids: CASSLDTADQYF.

The V and J genes are TRBV2 and TRBJ2-7; 7 bases match TRBD1. Germline V lookup: CDR1 SNHLY, CDR2 FYNNEI. The CDR3 is 14 amino acids. V lost 6 bases and J lost 2; bases outside the gene matches: 7. The CDR3 protein is CASREMGQPYEQYF. Here the CDR3 DNA reads TGTGCCAGCAGGGAAATGGGACAGCCCTACGAGCAGTACTTC.

CDR3 amino acids: CASTGGDTGELFF. CDR3 nucleotides: TGTGCCAGCACCGGGGGGGACACCGGGGAGCTGTTTTTT. The J gene is TRBJ2-2, the V gene TRBV7-6; 8 nucleotides align to TRBD2. The CDR3 extends over 13 amino acids. Germline loops: CDR1 SGHVS, CDR2 FNYEAQ. Trimming removed 7 bases from V and 3 bases from J; junction bases left unmatched: 1.

This chain connects TRBV9 to TRBJ2-5; 16 positions agree with TRBD2. The CDR3 sequence is 17 residues long. Unmatched junction bases numbered 4, after V lost 0 bases and J lost 5 bases. Germline loops: CDR1 SGDLS, CDR2 YYNGEE. The CDR3 spells CASSVVAGLAGGETQYF. The CDR3 bases are TGTGCCAGCAGCGTAGTAGCGGGACTAGCGGGGGGGGAGACCCAGTACTTC.

V usage is TRBV6-5 and J usage is TRBJ2-1; D is uncertain. This CDR3 is 14 amino acids long. Germline-derived CDR1 and CDR2 are MNHEY and SVGAGI. V lost 7 bases to trimming and J lost 0 bases, with 10 bases between them. Here the CDR3 reads CASTASSSYNEQFF. Written as DNA, the CDR3 is TGTGCCAGCACCGCCTCGAGCTCCTACAATGAGCAGTTCTTC.

The DNA for the CDR3 is TGTGCCAGCAGTGAAGGGCTCGACAGGGTCGACGGCTACACCTTC. Amino acid sequence: CASSEGLDRVDGYTF. This chain uses TRBV25-1 with TRBJ1-2; 7 bases align to TRBD1. CDR1 and CDR2 (germline): MGHDK, SYGVNS. CDR3 length: 15 amino acids. Germline trimming cut 2 bases from V and 8 bases from J; bases unmatched to any gene: 11.

The chain carries TRBV27 and TRBJ2-7; no reliable D call. The germline V and J ends were trimmed by 2 bases and 7 bases, with 12 bases remaining between them. Looked up from germline, CDR1 is MNHEY and CDR2 is SMNVEV (reference sequence). The CDR3 sequence is 13 residues long. CDR3 DNA sequence: TGTGCCAGCAGTTTAACGCCCACAACGGAGCAGTACTTC. This gives the protein CASSLTPTTEQYF.

The V gene is TRBV9, the J gene TRBJ2-3; the match to TRBD2 covers 10 bases. The CDR3 loop spans 15 amino acids. After removal of 3 bases from V and 2 bases from J, the junction contained 3 bases not matched to a gene. Germline CDR1 SGDLS, CDR2 YYNGEE. CDR3 sequence: CASSATSGVTDTQYF. The CDR3 DNA reads as TGTGCCAGCAGCGCTACTAGCGGGGTCACAGATACGCAGTATTTT.

The gene calls are TRBV19 and TRBJ1-2; D uncertain. Germline-derived CDR1 and CDR2 are LNHDA and SQIVND (reference sequence). V was clipped by 8 bases and J by 0 bases, with 10 bases between them. This CDR3 spans 13 amino acids. The CDR3 bases are TGTGCCAGTTGCGCGAGGGCTAACTATGGCTACACCTTC. Residues: CASCARANYGYTF.

The CDR3 sequence: CASSQAQGDEKLFF. CDR3 nucleotides: TGTGCCAGCAGCCAAGCGCAGGGGGATGAAAAACTGTTTTTT. The chain has TRBV4-2 and TRBJ1-4, with 7 bases identical to TRBD1. CDR1 is LGHNA and CDR2 is YNFKEQ in the germline V gene. Unmatched junction bases numbered 2, after V lost 1 base and J lost 6 bases. The CDR3 runs 14 residues.

The rearrangement links TRBV2 to TRBJ2-7; TRBD2 aligns across 7 bases. J gave up 0 bases and V 6 bases, and 11 bases lay outside the gene matches. CDR1 and CDR2 from the germline V gene are SNHLY and FYNNEI. CDR3 length: 16 residues. CDR3 amino acids: CASSEIVGGDSYEQYF. The CDR3 DNA is TGTGCCAGCAGCGAAATTGTGGGGGGGGACTCCTACGAGCAGTACTTC.

CDR3 region: CASSQEGEGGPPYNEQFF. The CDR3, as DNA: TGTGCCAGCAGCCAAGAAGGTGAGGGGGGACCCCCTTACAATGAGCAGTTCTTC. The chain carries TRBV4-2 and TRBJ2-1; the D gene could be TRBD1 or TRBD2 (6 bases each). V was trimmed by 0 bases and J by 4 bases, leaving 19 bases between them. Germline lookup yields CDR1 LGHNA and CDR2 YNFKEQ. The CDR3 has 18 amino acids.

The gene calls are TRBV10-2 and TRBJ2-3, with 12 bases lining up with TRBD2. Germline V lookup: CDR1 WSHSY, CDR2 SAAADI. The CDR3 loop spans 13 amino acids. The ends lost 8 bases at V and 9 bases at J; junction bases unmatched: 6. CDR3 sequence reads: CASGTSGSATQYF. CDR3 DNA sequence: TGCGCCAGCGGGACTAGCGGGTCGGCAACGCAGTATTTT.

The genes are TRBV21-1 and TRBJ1-3. TRBV21-1 is annotated as a pseudogene. The CDR3 totals 16 residues. DNA for the CDR3: TGTGCCAGCAGCGGGGGGGAGTCCCTACCTGGAAACACCATATATTTT. It is translated as CASSGGESLPGNTIYF.

The genes are TRBV7-9 and TRBJ2-7; the match to TRBD2 covers 9 bases. Per germline, CDR1 SEHNR and CDR2 FQNEAQ (reference sequence). This CDR3 region has 15 residues. The V gene end was trimmed by 5 bases and the J gene end by 7 bases; junction bases not matched to a gene: 12. The CDR3 loop is CASSLIAGEQREQYF. As DNA, the CDR3 is TGTGCCAGCAGCCTAATAGCGGGGGAGCAGCGGGAGCAGTACTTC.